Included here is one T cell receptor (beta chain) sequence, with context. It has no known antigen specificity. The record has no base qualities; no much larger clone is one base away. TCRbeta CDR3 regions were amplified from genomic DNA using the immunoSEQ Assay, a bias-controlled multiplex PCR. In the authors' own workflow: The number of nucleated cells in each sample was estimated by amplification of reference gene primers within the assay. To quantify the absolute abundance of each unique TCRbeta CDR3 rearrangement, sequence reads were collapsed and filtered. For each sample, productive Simpson clonality was calculated by taking the square root of Simpson's diversity index across productive rearrangements. TCRdb re-hosts the immuneACCESS table, in-frame sequences only. Its copies lack some clones; in the studies checked, an unresolved V gene accounts for under half of them, and the cause for the rest is not known. V and J calls and clone size come straight from that table; D and trimming were deduced from the DNA. In this sample the table shows some 230,000 clones, more than 75% of which occur a single time. Roughly 2.8% of the sample is in the top ten clones.

The CDR3 has 15 amino acids, counting the end cysteine and phenylalanine. The only DNA kept is the CDR3, 45 bases in frame from the first base. Reading the germline V gene gives CDR1 SGHNT and CDR2 YENEEA. For this chain, trimming is 3 bases at the V end and 3 bases at the J end, and the number of junction bases without a gene match is 4. This sample was included in a study of blood T cell repertoires in COVID-19 (dated by TCRdb to the early 2020s). Describing the broader study: Samples covering the acute and convalescent phases of COVID-19 were provided by collaborators in the United States, Italy and Spain. The material from the prospective study consisted of cDNA or gDNA derived from T cells, B-cell-depleted T cells, or PBMCs. Subjects who had been exposed to COVID-19, were actively infected with it, or had recovered from it provided the deeply sampled blood TCRbeta repertoires that made up the dataset. The repertoires were released in a freely available public database intended as a resource for research on the immune response to SARS-CoV-2. Samples were obtained from the ongoing ImmuneRACE study (first 160 participants) and from some 1,200 subjects provided by 6 global collaborators. Nearly every sample came with metadata listing a de-identified subject ID, COVID-19 status, age in years and sex. Where HLA class I and class II types were available, the types were taken from metadata supplied by the sample provider, not from assay-based typing.

Study-wide findings and limitations: The quantity of clinical and demographic metadata differed by source and by participant and was supplied without curation.

A second Seattle source provided samples from volunteer blood donors who had recovered from COVID-19. The collaborating institutions used their own protocols to collect whole blood in K2EDTA tubes. For TCRbeta analysis, collaborator samples were shipped as frozen whole blood, as isolated PBMCs, or as DNA extracted from either sample type. The chain joins TRBV11-3 to TRBJ2-1, with 8 middle bases fitting TRBD2. Source material: peripheral blood. The TCR comes from a man between 50 and 59 years old who had recovered from COVID-19. The CDR3 region reads CASSFGRAGYNEQFF. The DNA is as follows: TGTGCCAGCAGCTTCGGGAGGGCCGGCTACAATGAGCAGTTCTTC.